Following are 17 T cell receptor beta chains from one sample sequenced in a study of blood T cell repertoires in COVID-19. The protocol was immunoSEQ multiplex PCR, while the TCRdb copy is restricted to in-frame clones and leaves out a portion. The sample lists around 240,000 clones; 75% to 90% were seen once. Sequences were obtained from PBMCs or T cells enriched from blood (not recorded which). The receptor set was obtained from a man aged 45-60 years who had been exposed to COVID-19.

This rearrangement joins TRBV6-5 to TRBJ2-7; 7 bases align to TRBD1. The CDR3 runs to 13 residues. The junction had 6 bases not matched to a gene; V was cut back by 8 bases and J by 2 bases. CDR1 is MNHEY and CDR2 is SVGAGI in the germline V gene. The DNA for the CDR3 is TGTGCCAGCGAGAAGGGGGCGCCCTACGAGCAGTACTTC. Residues: CASEKGAPYEQYF.

This sequence joins TRBV4-2 and TRBJ2-1, with 10 bases aligning to TRBD2. The CDR3 totals 15 residues. The germline CDR1 and CDR2 sequences are LGHNA and YNFKEQ. The V and J ends lost 3 bases and 6 bases, in that order; junction bases with no gene match: 5. The CDR3 region is CASSQGTSEINEQFF. The CDR3 nucleotides are TGTGCCAGCAGCCAGGGGACTAGCGAGATCAATGAGCAGTTCTTC.

This clone is a singleton in its sample. The chain links TRBV2 to TRBJ1-3; no clear D. This CDR3 is 14 amino acids long. Trimming cost V 4 bases and J 0 bases, with 7 bases left between them. Germline V CDR1 and CDR2: SNHLY, FYNNEI. The CDR3 loop is CASSVDSSGNTIYF. The CDR3 nucleotides read TGTGCCAGCAGTGTCGATAGCTCTGGAAACACCATATATTTT. Combining the CDR3 with reference TRBV2 and TRBJ1-3 gives the whole variable domain EPEVTQTPSHQVTQMGQEVILRCVPISNHLYFYWYRQILGQKVEFLVSFYNNEISEKSEIFDDQFSVERPDGSNFTLKIRSTKLEDSAMYFCASSVDSSGNTIYFGEGSWLTVV.

V gene TRBV3-1 (or the pseudogene TRBV3-2) combines with J gene TRBJ1-2; weak D call: TRBD1 (5 bases). The ends were cut back, 2 bases at V and 0 bases at J, with 16 bases in the middle. CDR1 is LGHDT and CDR2 is YNNKEL in the germline V gene (reference sequence). This CDR3 comprises 17 residues. This chain's CDR3 is CASSQIQGALANYGYTF. Here the CDR3 DNA reads TGTGCCAGCAGCCAAATTCAAGGGGCCTTAGCTAACTATGGCTACACCTTC.

The chain combines TRBV15 with TRBJ1-6; no definite D call. The V end lost 0 bases, the J end lost 6 bases, and 9 bases lay between the germline ends. From germline, CDR1 is LNHNV and CDR2 YYDKDF (reference sequence). This CDR3 spans 15 amino acids. CDR3 sequence: CATSRDFPSNSPLHF. The CDR3 DNA is TGTGCCACCAGCAGAGATTTCCCGTCTAATTCACCCCTCCACTTT.

This clone was counted between two and nine times. This sequence joins TRBV5-6 and TRBJ1-2, with 11 bases lining up with TRBD1. The CDR3 spans 16 residues. CDR1 is SGHDT, CDR2 YYEEEE, per germline. V shed 4 bases, J shed 2 bases, and the junction held 7 bases outside the gene matches. The CDR3 DNA follows: TGTGCCAGCAGCCGGACAGGGGGCCCACTCAACTATGGCTACACCTTC. As protein: CASSRTGGPLNYGYTF.

V gene TRBV10-3 combines with J gene TRBJ1-2, with D tentatively TRBD1 (6 bases). The V gene lost 10 bases and the J gene lost 2 bases, with 14 bases spanning the gap. The length of the CDR3 is 13 residues. CDR1 and CDR2 (germline): ENHRY, SYGVKD. The DNA for the CDR3 is TGTGCCAGCTCCCGGGACACCAACTATGGCTACACCTTC. It encodes CASSRDTNYGYTF.

The chain recombines TRBV2 with TRBJ1-4; no firm D call. The V end was cut by 5 bases, the J end by 7 bases, with 11 bases between. This CDR3 comprises 13 residues. The germline CDR1 and CDR2 sequences are SNHLY and FYNNEI. The DNA of the CDR3 is TGTGCCAGCAGTTCCGAAGTAGCTGAAAAACTGTTTTTT. This translates into CASSSEVAEKLFF.

The chain has TRBV3-1 (or the pseudogene TRBV3-2) and TRBJ2-3, with 10 nucleotides matching TRBD2. Trimming took 4 bases from V and 6 from J; bases not matched to a gene: 7. The CDR3 is 15 amino acids. CDR1 LGHDT and CDR2 YNNKEL come from the germline V gene (reference sequence). CDR3 protein: CASSRASGRGDTQYF. CDR3 nucleotides: TGTGCCAGCAGCCGAGCTAGCGGGAGAGGGGATACGCAGTATTTT.

This chain connects TRBV6-5 to TRBJ1-2; tentatively, D is TRBD1 (5 bases). CDR1 and CDR2 from the germline V gene are MNHEY and SVGAGI. The V and J ends lost 5 bases and 3 bases respectively, with 10 bases between them. The CDR3 extends over 13 amino acids. As DNA, the CDR3 is TGTGCCAGCAGTCCGTCAGGGTACTATGGCTACACCTTC. It is translated as CASSPSGYYGYTF.

A few counts support this clone. The CDR3 spells CASSPSGASNQPQHF. For the CDR3, the DNA is TGTGCCAGCTCACCATCAGGGGCAAGCAATCAGCCCCAGCATTTT. The chain employs TRBV18 and TRBJ1-5; D may be TRBD1 (6 bases). Trimming stripped 2 bases from V and 1 base from J, with 9 bases between. The CDR3 spans 15 residues. Germline V CDR1 and CDR2: KGHSH, LQKENI. Combining the CDR3 with reference TRBV18 and TRBJ1-5 gives the whole variable domain NAGVMQNPRHLVRRRGQEARLRCSPMKGHSHVYWYRQLPEEGLKFMVYLQKENIIDESGMPKERFSAEFPKEGPSILRIQQVVRGDSAAYFCASSPSGASNQPQHFGDGTRLSIL.

The V call is TRBV7-9, the J call TRBJ2-3, with TRBD2 matching 8 bases. The V gene end was trimmed by 5 bases and the J gene end by 0 bases; junction bases not matched to a gene: 13. The germline CDR1 and CDR2 sequences are SEHNR and FQNEAQ (reference sequence). The CDR3 is 18 residues long. In DNA, the CDR3 is TGTGCCAGCAGCCCGCATTGGTTAGCGGGAACTAGCACAGATACGCAGTATTTT. Translating it yields CASSPHWLAGTSTDTQYF.

This clone showed up just once. The chain joins TRBV10-3 to TRBJ2-5; TRBD1 aligns across 8 bases. The V and J ends lost 3 bases and 0 bases, in that order; junction bases with no gene match: 6. There are 16 residues in the CDR3. Looked up from germline, CDR1 is ENHRY and CDR2 is SYGVKD. CDR3 region: CAISDQGAANQETQYF. In DNA, the CDR3 is TGTGCCATCAGTGACCAGGGGGCCGCTAACCAAGAGACCCAGTACTTC.

The V gene is TRBV7-9, the J gene TRBJ2-3, with 8 bases that match TRBD1. Germline trimming cut 3 bases from V and 4 bases from J; bases unmatched to any gene: 0. Germline CDR1 SEHNR, CDR2 FQNEAQ (reference sequence). The length of the CDR3 is 13 residues. In DNA, the CDR3 is TGTGCCAGCAGCTTGACAGGGGCAGATACGCAGTATTTT. Protein sequence: CASSLTGADTQYF.

V usage is TRBV5-4 and J usage is TRBJ2-7; the D gene is possibly TRBD2 (7 bases). Germline CDR1 SGHNT, CDR2 YYREEE (reference sequence). Trimming stripped 0 bases from V and 7 bases from J, with 14 bases between. This CDR3 is 14 amino acids long. This chain's CDR3 is CASSLVGGGREQYF. The DNA for the CDR3 is TGTGCCAGCAGCTTGGTGGGGGGGGGCCGAGAGCAGTACTTC.

The V call is TRBV6-1, the J call TRBJ2-2, with D maybe TRBD2 (6 bases). Trimming shortened V by 3 bases and J by 1 base, and 9 bases separated the two germline ends. Germline V gene sequence: CDR1 MNHNS, CDR2 SASEGT. The CDR3 loop spans 15 amino acids. CDR3: CASSEASVNTGELFF. CDR3 nucleotides: TGTGCCAGCAGTGAGGCTAGCGTGAACACCGGGGAGCTGTTTTTT.

The chain uses TRBV5-6 and TRBJ2-1; D is undetermined. V was shortened by 4 bases and J by 3 bases, with 11 bases between the two germline ends. Germline lookup yields CDR1 SGHDT and CDR2 YYEEEE. The CDR3 runs to 14 residues. The CDR3 protein is CASSIGQVYNEQFF. In nucleotides, the CDR3 is TGTGCCAGCAGCATCGGCCAGGTCTACAATGAGCAGTTCTTC.